This TCR beta chain was found in a study of T cell responses to AZD1222 COVID-19 vaccine. Study outcomes and limitations: Most donors were white British, females outnumbered males, and clonal diversity was possibly underestimated.

This clone was observed a few times. Antigen specificity is unknown. Germline values: CDR1 SGHRS, CDR2 YFSETQ. V was shortened by 0 bases and J by 4 bases, with 7 bases between the two germline ends. The CDR3 totals 13 residues. The repertoire was sequenced with immunoSEQ multiplex PCR; TCRdb's copy has only in-frame clones and lacks some. The sample consists of 150,000 to 200,000 clones, 90% to 95% of them appearing once. This specimen was peripheral blood, taken 28 days after the second AZD1222 dose. This chain links TRBV5-1 with TRBJ1-2, with unresolved D. This clonotype was sampled from an adult who received the AZD1222 COVID-19 vaccine. The DNA of the CDR3 is TGCGCCAGCAGCTTGGATGGAACCTATGGCTACACCTTC. Translating it yields CASSLDGTYGYTF.